The 25 T cell receptor beta chains below were found in one sample sequenced in a study of beta chain features in type 1 diabetes. TCRB transcripts that were expressed got sequenced, as all of the isolated RNA had been reverse transcribed. TCRdb's copy holds only in-frame clones and misses some; the assay was immunoSEQ multiplex PCR. The sample shows 120,000 to 150,000 clones, 9% to 10% of them seen only once. The sequencing sample was made of central memory CD4+ T cells from blood. These receptors were collected from a woman aged 35 to 49 in good health.

This chain joins TRBV5-4 and TRBJ1-6; 9 positions match TRBD1. Germline loops: CDR1 SGHNT, CDR2 YYREEE (reference sequence). The J segment lost 7 bases and the V segment lost 4 bases, leaving 9 bases of the junction unmatched. CDR3 length: 16 residues. CDR3 protein: CASSRDRAGTNSPLHF. The CDR3 DNA sequence: TGTGCCAGCAGCCGGGACAGGGCGGGAACCAATTCACCCCTCCACTTT.

The chain has TRBV18 and TRBJ2-7, with a possible D match to TRBD1 (6 bases). The germline CDR1 and CDR2 sequences are KGHSH and LQKENI. V was pared by 6 bases and J by 3 bases, with 9 bases between. This CDR3 has 12 residues. CDR3 amino acids: CASSQGGYEQYF. The DNA for the CDR3 is TGTGCCAGCTCGCAAGGGGGCTACGAGCAGTACTTC.

This clone was detected only a few times. V and J are TRBV2 and TRBJ2-3; 8 bases map to TRBD2. Unmatched junction bases numbered 10, after V lost 6 bases and J lost 5 bases. The CDR3 is 15 residues long. The germline gives CDR1 SNHLY, CDR2 FYNNEI. The CDR3 sequence: CASRGLRGVKDTQYF. CDR3 nucleotides: TGTGCCAGCAGGGGATTGCGGGGGGTGAAAGATACGCAGTATTTT.

The chain couples TRBV10-1 to TRBJ2-5, with D possibly TRBD1 on 7 matching bases. The CDR3 is made up of 14 amino acids. The V gene's germline CDR1 is WNHNN and CDR2 SYGVQD (reference sequence). The ends were cut back, 3 bases at V and 5 bases at J, with 13 bases in the middle. Here the CDR3 reads CASSDGGGGETQYF. CDR3 nucleotides: TGCGCCAGCAGTGATGGAGGGGGCGGTGAGACCCAGTACTTC.

In this sample, this clone turned up many times. This rearrangement joins TRBV14 to TRBJ2-5; TRBD1 aligns across 7 bases. CDR3 size: 14 residues. Per germline, CDR1 SGHDN and CDR2 FVKESK. V lost 5 bases and J lost 5; bases outside the gene matches: 8. CDR3 in amino acids: CASSNRQGRETQYF. The CDR3 DNA is TGTGCCAGCAGCAATAGACAGGGTCGGGAGACCCAGTACTTC.

The rearrangement joins TRBV11-3 to TRBJ2-5; TRBD2 matches 7 bases. Germline CDR1 and CDR2: SGHNT and YENEEA. Trimming took 5 bases from V and 5 from J; bases not matched to a gene: 8. CDR3 length: 14 residues. Written as DNA, the CDR3 is TGTGCCAGCAGCGCCCGGACTAGTGGGGAGACCCAGTACTTC. Its protein is CASSARTSGETQYF.

This clone was recorded a few times. The chain couples TRBV19 to TRBJ2-7, with unresolved D. Trimming took 3 bases from V and 3 from J, leaving 15 bases between them. CDR1 LNHDA and CDR2 SQIVND come from the germline V gene (reference sequence). The CDR3 sequence is 15 residues long. The CDR3 here is CASSIDSGSYYEQYF. CDR3 DNA sequence: TGTGCCAGTAGTATTGACTCCGGGTCCTACTACGAGCAGTACTTC.

This clone was detected a few times. The CDR3 nucleotides read TGTGCCAGCACCTTCGCAATAGGCGCAGCGTATAATTCACCCCTCCACTTT. Amino acid sequence: CASTFAIGAAYNSPLHF. This chain connects TRBV27 to TRBJ1-6; D is uncertain. CDR3 length: 17 residues. Deletions cut 7 bases from V and 4 bases from J, with 20 bases between. Germline assignment: CDR1 MNHEY and CDR2 SMNVEV (reference sequence).

This clone has more than one count but fewer than ten. V gene TRBV10-1 combines with J gene TRBJ2-5; the D is unclear. Deletions cut 0 bases from V and 0 bases from J, with 8 bases between. This CDR3 is built from 15 residues. From germline, CDR1 is WNHNN and CDR2 SYGVQD (reference sequence). CDR3 coding DNA: TGCGCCAGCAGTGAGTCAGTAGTCGACCAAGAGACCCAGTACTTC. Its protein product is CASSESVVDQETQYF.

CDR3 loop: CASSQDRLSSGDTGELFF. CDR3 nucleotide sequence: TGTGCCAGCAGCCAAGATCGTCTCTCCTCGGGGGACACCGGGGAGCTGTTTTTT. V gene TRBV4-2 combines with J gene TRBJ2-2; D is perhaps TRBD2 (6 bases). The CDR3 contains 18 residues. Germline values: CDR1 LGHNA, CDR2 YNFKEQ. V shed 0 bases and J shed 3 bases, with 17 bases lying between them.

This clone was seen only a few times. This chain uses TRBV9 with TRBJ2-3; D might be TRBD2 (5 bases). The V end lost 0 bases, the J end lost 2 bases, and 10 bases lay between the germline ends. This CDR3 is built from 15 residues. CDR1 and CDR2 from the germline V gene are SGDLS and YYNGEE. The CDR3 DNA sequence: TGTGCCAGCAGCGTAGCGCCGGGATACACAGATACGCAGTATTTT. Its translation is CASSVAPGYTDTQYF.

This rearrangement joins TRBV18 to TRBJ1-5; no clear D gene. Germline CDR1 is KGHSH and CDR2 is LQKENI. This CDR3 has 14 residues. V was cut by 1 base and J by 3 bases, with 7 bases left in between. In DNA, the CDR3 is TGTGCCAGCTCACCACGGAGGGTCAATCAGCCCCAGCATTTT. It translates to CASSPRRVNQPQHF.

The chain links TRBV7-6 to TRBJ2-7; 7 nucleotides line up with TRBD2. The CDR3 is made up of 15 amino acids. CDR1 and CDR2 from the germline V gene are SGHVS and FNYEAQ. Trimming removed 2 bases from V and 3 bases from J; junction bases left unmatched: 7. The CDR3: CASSLLAGELYEQYF. The CDR3 bases are TGTGCCAGCAGCTTATTGGCGGGGGAACTCTACGAGCAGTACTTC.

The genes are TRBV14 and TRBJ1-2; D call uncertain. CDR1 is SGHDN and CDR2 is FVKESK in the germline V gene. CDR3 size: 13 residues. V was pared by 0 bases and J by 7 bases, with 9 bases between. CDR3 residues: CASSQDVRSGYTF. CDR3 in DNA: TGTGCCAGCAGCCAAGATGTCAGAAGTGGCTACACCTTC.

The chain recombines TRBV18 with TRBJ2-3, with D perhaps matching TRBD2 (6 bases). V lost 5 bases and J lost 2, with 11 bases in between. This CDR3 is built from 14 residues. Germline-derived CDR1 and CDR2 are KGHSH and LQKENI. Written as DNA, the CDR3 is TGTGCCAGCTCAAATGGGGGGAACACAGATACGCAGTATTTT. It specifies CASSNGGNTDTQYF.

A few counts support this clone. J is TRBJ2-7 and V is TRBV4-1, with TRBD2 matching 9 bases. The germline CDR1 and CDR2 sequences are MGHRA and YSYEKL. The CDR3 is made up of 15 amino acids. J gave up 7 bases and V 5 bases, and 12 bases lay outside the gene matches. The CDR3 loop is CASSAYRERGDEQYF. In DNA, the CDR3 is TGCGCCAGCAGCGCGTATCGGGAGCGGGGGGATGAGCAGTACTTC.

A few counts support this clone. This chain joins TRBV2 and TRBJ2-2, with TRBD1 as a possible D gene (6 bases). CDR1 and CDR2 from the germline V gene are SNHLY and FYNNEI. There are 14 residues in the CDR3. Trimming stripped 5 bases from V and 2 bases from J, with 9 bases between. CDR3: CASSRGYNTGELFF. CDR3 in DNA: TGTGCCAGCAGTAGGGGGTATAACACCGGGGAGCTGTTTTTT.

There are a few counts of this clone. The chain employs TRBV6-5 and TRBJ2-7; D is ambiguous. From germline, CDR1 is MNHEY and CDR2 SVGAGI. The CDR3 length is 13 residues. V lost 6 bases and J lost 1, with 10 bases in between. The CDR3 sequence: CASSPQESYEQYF. The CDR3, as DNA: TGTGCCAGCAGCCCCCAGGAATCCTACGAGCAGTACTTC.

The chain recombines TRBV4-2 with TRBJ2-7, with 8 bases aligning to TRBD2. Per germline, CDR1 LGHNA and CDR2 YNFKEQ. V was clipped by 0 bases and J by 7 bases; unmatched bases: 20. This CDR3 has 19 amino acids. CDR3 sequence: CASSQDPRRLVAGMGEQYF. CDR3 sequence (DNA): TGTGCCAGCAGCCAAGATCCCCGGAGATTGGTAGCGGGAATGGGAGAGCAGTACTTC.

This clone was found a few times. The chain recombines TRBV10-3 with TRBJ1-4; 9 bases are a match to TRBD1. The CDR3 totals 18 residues. The V gene end was trimmed by 0 bases and the J gene end by 2 bases; junction bases not matched to a gene: 7. CDR1 ENHRY and CDR2 SYGVKD come from the germline V gene. The CDR3 reads CAISESPGQGATNEKLFF. The CDR3 region has the DNA TGTGCCATCAGTGAGTCGCCGGGACAGGGAGCCACTAATGAAAAACTGTTTTTT.

The J gene is TRBJ1-1, the V gene TRBV5-1, with D maybe TRBD1 (6 bases). Trimming left V 7 bases short and J 5 bases short, with 9 bases between. This CDR3 region has 11 residues. Looked up from germline, CDR1 is SGHRS and CDR2 is YFSETQ. The DNA of the CDR3 is TGCGCCAGCCGGGGGGCAACTGAAGCTTTCTTT. Translated, it gives CASRGATEAFF.

The chain employs TRBV6-5 and TRBJ2-5; D possibly corresponds to TRBD2 (5 bases). This CDR3 region has 15 residues. Per germline, CDR1 MNHEY and CDR2 SVGAGI. The V end was cut by 0 bases, the J end by 2 bases, with 10 bases between. DNA for the CDR3: TGTGCCAGCAGTTACTCCAGCGGAATTCAAGAGACCCAGTACTTC. This encodes CASSYSSGIQETQYF.

This clone was found a few times. The V call is TRBV5-1, the J call TRBJ2-1; TRBD2 matches 8 bases. V lost 4 bases and J lost 8; bases outside the gene matches: 8. The CDR3 loop spans 14 amino acids. The germline gives CDR1 SGHRS, CDR2 YFSETQ. The DNA of the CDR3 is TGCGCCAGCAGCCTAGGACTAGCAATCTATGAGCAGTTCTTC. The encoded protein is CASSLGLAIYEQFF.

The table lists this clone with a few counts. The genes are TRBV5-4 and TRBJ1-4, with D possibly being TRBD1 (6 bases). Germline V gene data show CDR1 as SGHNT and CDR2 as YYREEE (reference sequence). V lost 0 bases, J lost 8 bases, and 14 bases lay in between. The CDR3 contains 15 residues. This chain's CDR3 is CASSLGGGAGEKLFF. CDR3 nucleotides: TGTGCCAGCAGCTTGGGTGGGGGGGCAGGAGAAAAACTGTTTTTT. The full variable domain, in which reference TRBV5-4 and TRBJ1-4 provide the parts outside the CDR3, is ETGVTQSPTHLIKTRGQQVTLRCSSQSGHNTVSWYQQALGQGPQFIFQYYREEENGRGNFPPRFSGLQFPNYSSELNVNALELDDSALYLCASSLGGGAGEKLFFGSGTQLSVL.

This clone was recorded a few times. CDR3 sequence: CASSPPGQGVRGYTF. The DNA of the CDR3 is TGTGCCAGCAGTCCCCCGGGACAGGGGGTCCGAGGCTACACCTTC. The gene calls are TRBV28 and TRBJ1-2, with 11 bases identical to TRBD1. The CDR3 runs to 15 residues. The germline V gene encodes CDR1 MDHEN and CDR2 SYDVKM. V lost 5 bases and J lost 8; bases outside the gene matches: 10.